This T cell receptor beta chain was captured by sequencing in a study of blood T cell repertoires in COVID-19. Produced via immunoSEQ multiplex PCR; TCRdb's table is partial and in-frame only. Here the sample spans roughly 200,000 clones, roughly 90% being singletons. V was trimmed by 5 bases and J by 0 bases, leaving 11 bases between them. The length of the CDR3 is 15 residues. Germline values: CDR1 SEHNR, CDR2 FQNEAQ (reference sequence). The origin of this receptor is a man aged 35-49 years with acute or convalescent COVID-19. Sequencing was performed on peripheral blood. The V gene is TRBV7-9, the J gene TRBJ1-5, with D unresolved. CDR3 nucleotide sequence: TGTGCCAGCAGCCCCCTAGTGGATAGCAATCAGCCCCAGCATTTT. This translates into CASSPLVDSNQPQHF.